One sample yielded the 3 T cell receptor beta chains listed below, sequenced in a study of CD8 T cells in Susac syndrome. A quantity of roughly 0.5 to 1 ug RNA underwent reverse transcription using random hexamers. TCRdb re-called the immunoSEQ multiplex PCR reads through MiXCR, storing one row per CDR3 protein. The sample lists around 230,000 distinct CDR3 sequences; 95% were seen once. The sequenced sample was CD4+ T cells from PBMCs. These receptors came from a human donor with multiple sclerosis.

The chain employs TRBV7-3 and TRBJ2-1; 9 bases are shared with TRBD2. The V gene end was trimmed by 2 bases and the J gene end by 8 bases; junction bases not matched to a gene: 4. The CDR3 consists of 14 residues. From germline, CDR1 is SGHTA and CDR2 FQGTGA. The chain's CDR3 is CASSLGLAGYEQFF. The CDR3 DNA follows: TGTGCCAGCAGCTTAGGGCTAGCGGGATATGAGCAGTTCTTC. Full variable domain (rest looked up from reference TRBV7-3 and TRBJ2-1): GAGVSQTPSNKVTEKGKYVELRCDPISGHTALYWYRQSLGQGPEFLIYFQGTGAADDSGLPNDRFFAVRPEGSVSTLKIQRTERGDSAVYLCASSLGLAGYEQFFGPGTRLTVL.

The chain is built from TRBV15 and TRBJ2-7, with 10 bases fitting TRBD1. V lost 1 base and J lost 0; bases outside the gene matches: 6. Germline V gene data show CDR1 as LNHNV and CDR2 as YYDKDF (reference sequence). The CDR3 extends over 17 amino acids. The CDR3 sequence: CATSRVPGQGSSYEQYF. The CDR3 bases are TGTGCCACCAGCAGAGTTCCGGGACAGGGGTCCTCCTACGAGCAGTACTTC. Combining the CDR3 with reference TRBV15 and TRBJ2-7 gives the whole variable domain DAMVIQNPRYQVTQFGKPVTLSCSQTLNHNVMYWYQQKSSQAPKLLFHYYDKDFNNEADTPDNFQSRRPNTSFCFLDIRSPGLGDTAMYLCATSRVPGQGSSYEQYFGPGTRLTVT.

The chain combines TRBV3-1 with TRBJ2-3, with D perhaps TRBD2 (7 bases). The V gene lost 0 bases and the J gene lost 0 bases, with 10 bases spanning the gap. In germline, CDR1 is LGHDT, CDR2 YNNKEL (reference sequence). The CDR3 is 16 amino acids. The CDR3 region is CASSQERGASTDTQYF. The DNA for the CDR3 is TGTGCCAGCAGCCAAGAACGGGGGGCCAGCACAGATACGCAGTATTTT.